This TCR beta chain stems from a study of early T cells in non-severe SARS-CoV-2 infection. For the study at large: The sequenced material was bulk RNA from unsorted whole blood, and its chains were unpaired. Study-wide findings and caveats: Matches to VDJdb favored anti-spike CD8 responses and missed private and CD4 specificities.

There are a few counts of this clonotype. As yet, its antigen is unknown. Per the germline V gene, CDR1 is MNHEY and CDR2 is SVGAGI. The V and J ends lost 2 bases and 1 base respectively, with 10 bases between them. The length of the CDR3 is 15 residues. Separate cDNA molecules each had unique molecular identifiers attached to them. TCRdb analysed the 5' RACE reads with MiXCR anew, one entry per CDR3 protein. The data contain about 67,000 distinct CDR3 sequences, 11% of them seen just once; the ten biggest clones take up 3.8%. This clonotype was sampled from an adult who was a healthcare worker with PCR-confirmed SARS-CoV-2 infection or an uninfected control (not recorded which). Sample: whole blood. The rearrangement joins TRBV6-5 to TRBJ2-3, with D perhaps matching TRBD1 (7 bases). The CDR3 protein is CASSYQGGRTDTQYF. The CDR3, as DNA: TGTGCCAGCAGTTACCAGGGGGGCCGCACAGATACGCAGTATTTT.